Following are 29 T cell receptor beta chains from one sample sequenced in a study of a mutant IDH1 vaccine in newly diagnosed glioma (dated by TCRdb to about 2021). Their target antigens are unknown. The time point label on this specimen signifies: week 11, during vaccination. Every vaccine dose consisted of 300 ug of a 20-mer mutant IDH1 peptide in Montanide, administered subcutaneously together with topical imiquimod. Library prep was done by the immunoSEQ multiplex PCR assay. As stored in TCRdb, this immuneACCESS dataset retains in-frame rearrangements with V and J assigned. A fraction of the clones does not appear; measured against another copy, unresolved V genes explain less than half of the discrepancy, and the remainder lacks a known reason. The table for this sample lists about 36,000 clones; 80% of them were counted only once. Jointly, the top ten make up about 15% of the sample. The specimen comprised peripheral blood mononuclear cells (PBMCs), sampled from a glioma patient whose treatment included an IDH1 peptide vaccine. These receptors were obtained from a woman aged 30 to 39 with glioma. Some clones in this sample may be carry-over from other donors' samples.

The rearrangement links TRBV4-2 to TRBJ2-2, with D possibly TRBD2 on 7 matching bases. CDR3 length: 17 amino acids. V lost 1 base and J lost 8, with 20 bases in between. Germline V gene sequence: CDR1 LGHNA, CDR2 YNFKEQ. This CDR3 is CASSQVGEGGRKGELFF. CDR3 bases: TGTGCCAGCAGCCAAGTTGGTGAGGGGGGGCGAAAGGGGGAGCTGTTTTTT.

CDR3 nucleotide sequence: TGCGCCAGCAACTCCGGGACAGAGACCGTACGTACGGAGCAGTACTTC. Translated, it gives CASNSGTETVRTEQYF. This chain links TRBV5-1 with TRBJ2-7, with 7 bases fitting TRBD1. With 6 bases clipped from V and 7 bases from J, the junction kept 19 bases outside the gene matches. The CDR3 extends over 16 amino acids. CDR1 is SGHRS, CDR2 YFSETQ, per germline.

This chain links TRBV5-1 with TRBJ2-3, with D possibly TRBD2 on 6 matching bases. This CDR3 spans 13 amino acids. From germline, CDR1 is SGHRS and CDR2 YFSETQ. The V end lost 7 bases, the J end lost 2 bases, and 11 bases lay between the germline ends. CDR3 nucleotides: TGCGCCAGCGCAGGAGGGTCCACAGATACGCAGTATTTT. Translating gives CASAGGSTDTQYF.

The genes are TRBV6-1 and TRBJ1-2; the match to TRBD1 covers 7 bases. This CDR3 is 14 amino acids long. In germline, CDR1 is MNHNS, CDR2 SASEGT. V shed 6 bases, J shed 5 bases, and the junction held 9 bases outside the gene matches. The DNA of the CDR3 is TGTGCCAGCAGGCACCGGGACAGACAATATGGCTACACCTTC. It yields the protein CASRHRDRQYGYTF.

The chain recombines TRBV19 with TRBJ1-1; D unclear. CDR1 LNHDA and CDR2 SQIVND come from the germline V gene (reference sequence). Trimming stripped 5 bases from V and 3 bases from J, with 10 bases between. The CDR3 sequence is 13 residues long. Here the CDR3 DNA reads TGTGCCAGTAGTCCAGGACTCTACACTGAAGCTTTCTTT. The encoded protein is CASSPGLYTEAFF.

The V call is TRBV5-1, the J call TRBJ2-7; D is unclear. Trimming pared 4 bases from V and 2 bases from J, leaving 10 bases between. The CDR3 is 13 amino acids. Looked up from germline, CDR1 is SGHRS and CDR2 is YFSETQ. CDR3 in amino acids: CASSPGEAYEQYF. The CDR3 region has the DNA TGCGCCAGCAGCCCCGGAGAGGCCTACGAGCAGTACTTC.

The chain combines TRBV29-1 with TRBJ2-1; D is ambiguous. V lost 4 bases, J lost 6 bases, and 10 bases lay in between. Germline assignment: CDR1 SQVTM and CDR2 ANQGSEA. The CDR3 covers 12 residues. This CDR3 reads CSVVWVGNEQFF. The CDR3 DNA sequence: TGCAGCGTTGTGTGGGTGGGCAATGAGCAGTTCTTC.

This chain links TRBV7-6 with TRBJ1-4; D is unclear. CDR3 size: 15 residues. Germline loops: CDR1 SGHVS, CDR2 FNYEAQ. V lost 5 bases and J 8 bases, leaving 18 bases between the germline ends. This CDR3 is CASSDRMGSTEKLFF. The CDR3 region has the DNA TGTGCCAGCAGCGACCGCATGGGAAGTACCGAAAAACTGTTTTTT. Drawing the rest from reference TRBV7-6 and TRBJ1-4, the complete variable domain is GAGVSQSPRYKVTKRGQDVALRCDPISGHVSLYWYRQALGQGPEFLTYFNYEAQQDKSGLPNDRFSAERPEGSISTLTIQRTEQRDSAMYRCASSDRMGSTEKLFFGSGTQLSVL.

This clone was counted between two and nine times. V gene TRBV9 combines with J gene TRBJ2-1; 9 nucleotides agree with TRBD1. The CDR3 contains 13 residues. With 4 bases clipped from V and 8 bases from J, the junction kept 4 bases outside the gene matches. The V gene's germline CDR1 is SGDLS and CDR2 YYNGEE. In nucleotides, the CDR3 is TGTGCCAGCAGCTACAGGGGGCAATATGAGCAGTTCTTC. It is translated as CASSYRGQYEQFF.

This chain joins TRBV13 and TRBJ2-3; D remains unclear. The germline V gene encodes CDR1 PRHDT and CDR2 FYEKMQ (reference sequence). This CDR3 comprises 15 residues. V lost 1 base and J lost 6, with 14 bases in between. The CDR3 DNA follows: TGTGCCAGCAGCTTAGAAGCGAAGGCGGAGGATACGCAGTATTTT. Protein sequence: CASSLEAKAEDTQYF.

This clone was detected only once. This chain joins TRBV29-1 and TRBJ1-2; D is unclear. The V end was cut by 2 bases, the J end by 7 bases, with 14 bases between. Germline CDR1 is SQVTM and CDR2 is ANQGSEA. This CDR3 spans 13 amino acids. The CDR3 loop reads CSVEIGPWSGYTF. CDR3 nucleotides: TGCAGCGTTGAAATTGGTCCGTGGAGTGGCTACACCTTC.

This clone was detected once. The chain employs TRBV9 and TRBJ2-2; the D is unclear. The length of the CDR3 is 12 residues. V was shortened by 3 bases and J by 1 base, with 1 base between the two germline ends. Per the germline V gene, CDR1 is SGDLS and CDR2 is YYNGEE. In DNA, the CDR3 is TGTGCCAGCAGCGAGAACACCGGGGAGCTGTTTTTT. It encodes CASSENTGELFF.

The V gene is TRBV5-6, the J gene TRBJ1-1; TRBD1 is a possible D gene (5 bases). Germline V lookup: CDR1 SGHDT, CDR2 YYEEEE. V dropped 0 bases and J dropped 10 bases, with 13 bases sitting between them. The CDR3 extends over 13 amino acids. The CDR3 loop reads CASSLEQARAAFF. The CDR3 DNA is TGTGCCAGCAGCTTGGAACAGGCGCGGGCAGCTTTCTTT.

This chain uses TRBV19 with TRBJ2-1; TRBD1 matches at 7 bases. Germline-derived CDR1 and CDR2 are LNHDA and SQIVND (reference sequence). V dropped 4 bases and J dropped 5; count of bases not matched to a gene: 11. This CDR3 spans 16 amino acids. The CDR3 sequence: CASSSPGKGTDNEQFF. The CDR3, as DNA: TGTGCCAGTAGTAGCCCGGGGAAGGGGACAGACAATGAGCAGTTCTTC.

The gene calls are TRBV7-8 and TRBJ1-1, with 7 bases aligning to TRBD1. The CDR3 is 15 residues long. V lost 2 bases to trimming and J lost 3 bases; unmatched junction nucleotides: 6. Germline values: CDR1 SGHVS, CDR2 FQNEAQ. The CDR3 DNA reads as TGTGCCAGCAGCTTAAGTAGGGGGCGTTACACTGAAGCTTTCTTT. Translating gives CASSLSRGRYTEAFF.

CDR3 DNA sequence: TGTGCCACCAGCAGAGTACAATTGAACACTGAAGCTTTCTTT. Translated: CATSRVQLNTEAFF. The chain combines TRBV15 with TRBJ1-1, with unresolved D. The V end was cut by 1 base, the J end by 0 bases, with 6 bases between. The CDR3 is 14 amino acids. CDR1 is LNHNV, CDR2 YYDKDF, per germline (reference sequence).

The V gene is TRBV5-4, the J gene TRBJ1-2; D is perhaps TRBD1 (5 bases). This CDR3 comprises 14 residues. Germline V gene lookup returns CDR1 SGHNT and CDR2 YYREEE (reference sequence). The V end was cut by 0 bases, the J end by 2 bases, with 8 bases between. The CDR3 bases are TGTGCCAGCAGCTTGGGGACATTAAACTATGGCTACACCTTC. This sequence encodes CASSLGTLNYGYTF. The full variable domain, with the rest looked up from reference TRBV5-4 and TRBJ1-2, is ETGVTQSPTHLIKTRGQQVTLRCSSQSGHNTVSWYQQALGQGPQFIFQYYREEENGRGNFPPRFSGLQFPNYSSELNVNALELDDSALYLCASSLGTLNYGYTFGSGTRLTVV.

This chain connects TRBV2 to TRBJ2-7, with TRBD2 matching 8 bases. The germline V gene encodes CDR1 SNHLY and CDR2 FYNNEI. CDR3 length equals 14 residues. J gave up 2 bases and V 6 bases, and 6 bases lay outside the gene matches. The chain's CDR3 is CASSLKGLAYEQYF. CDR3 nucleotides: TGTGCCAGCAGCTTGAAGGGACTAGCCTACGAGCAGTACTTC.

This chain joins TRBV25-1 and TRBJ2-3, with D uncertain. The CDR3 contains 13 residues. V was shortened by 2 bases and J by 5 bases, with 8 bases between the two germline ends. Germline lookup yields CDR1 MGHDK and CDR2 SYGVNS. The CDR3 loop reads CASSEVMGDTQYF. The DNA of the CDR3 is TGTGCCAGCAGTGAAGTAATGGGAGATACGCAGTATTTT.

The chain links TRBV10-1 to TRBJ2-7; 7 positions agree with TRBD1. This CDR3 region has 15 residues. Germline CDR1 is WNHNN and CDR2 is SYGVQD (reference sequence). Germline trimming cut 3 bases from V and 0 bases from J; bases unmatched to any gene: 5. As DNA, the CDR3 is TGCGCCAGCAGTGATATCGGGGACAGCTCCTACGAGCAGTACTTC. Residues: CASSDIGDSSYEQYF.

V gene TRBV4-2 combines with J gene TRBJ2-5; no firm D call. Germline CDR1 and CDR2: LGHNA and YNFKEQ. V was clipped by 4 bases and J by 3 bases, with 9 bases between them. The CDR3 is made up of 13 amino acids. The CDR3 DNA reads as TGTGCCAGCAGCCTAACACTGGAAGAGACCCAGTACTTC. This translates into CASSLTLEETQYF.

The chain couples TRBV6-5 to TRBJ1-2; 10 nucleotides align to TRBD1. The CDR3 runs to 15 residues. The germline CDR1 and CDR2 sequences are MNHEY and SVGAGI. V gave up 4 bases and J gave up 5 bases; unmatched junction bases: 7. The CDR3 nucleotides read TGTGCCAGCAGTTCCGGACAGGGGGGCCATTATGGCTACACCTTC. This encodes CASSSGQGGHYGYTF.

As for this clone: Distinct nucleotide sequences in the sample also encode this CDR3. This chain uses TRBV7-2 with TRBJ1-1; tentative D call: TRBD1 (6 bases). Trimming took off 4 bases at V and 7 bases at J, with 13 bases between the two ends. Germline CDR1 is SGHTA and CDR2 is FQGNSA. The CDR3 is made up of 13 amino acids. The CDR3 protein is CASSSGGRGEAFF. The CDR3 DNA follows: TGTGCCAGCAGCTCGGGGGGGCGAGGTGAAGCTTTCTTT.

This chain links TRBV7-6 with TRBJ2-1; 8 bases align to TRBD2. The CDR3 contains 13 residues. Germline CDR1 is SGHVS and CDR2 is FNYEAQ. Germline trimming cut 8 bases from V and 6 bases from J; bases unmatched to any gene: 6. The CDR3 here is CASGGTSGNEQFF. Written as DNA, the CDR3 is TGTGCCAGCGGGGGGACTAGTGGCAATGAGCAGTTCTTC.

The CDR3 DNA follows: TGTGCCAGCTCACTACCGACAGGATCCTACGAGCAGTACTTC. Its translation: CASSLPTGSYEQYF. J is TRBJ2-7 and V is TRBV5-5, with D maybe TRBD1 (6 bases). The germline V and J ends were trimmed by 7 bases and 1 base, with 15 bases remaining between them. Germline V gives CDR1 SGHKS, CDR2 YYEKEE (reference sequence). This CDR3 has 14 residues.

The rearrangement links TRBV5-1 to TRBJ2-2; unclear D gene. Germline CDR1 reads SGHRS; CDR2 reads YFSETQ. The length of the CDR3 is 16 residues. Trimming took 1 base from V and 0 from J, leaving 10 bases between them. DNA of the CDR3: TGCGCCAGCAGCTTGTCTCTGGCGTCGAACACCGGGGAGCTGTTTTTT. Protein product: CASSLSLASNTGELFF.

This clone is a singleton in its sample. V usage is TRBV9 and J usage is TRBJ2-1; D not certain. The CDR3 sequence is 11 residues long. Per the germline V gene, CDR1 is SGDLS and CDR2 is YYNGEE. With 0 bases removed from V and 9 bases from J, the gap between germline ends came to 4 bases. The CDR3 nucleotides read TGTGCCAGCAGCGTAGGGTTTGAGCAGTTCTTC. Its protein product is CASSVGFEQFF.

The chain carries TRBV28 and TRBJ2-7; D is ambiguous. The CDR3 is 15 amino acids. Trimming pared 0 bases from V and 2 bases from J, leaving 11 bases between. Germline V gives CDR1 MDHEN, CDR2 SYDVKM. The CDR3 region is CASSLWSSLAYEQYF. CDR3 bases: TGTGCCAGCAGTTTATGGTCTAGTTTAGCCTACGAGCAGTACTTC.

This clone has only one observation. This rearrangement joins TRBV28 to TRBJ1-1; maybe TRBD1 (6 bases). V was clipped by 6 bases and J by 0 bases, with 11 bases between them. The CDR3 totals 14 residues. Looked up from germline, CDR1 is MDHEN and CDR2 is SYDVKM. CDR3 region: CASRFGGLNTEAFF. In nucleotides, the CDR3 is TGTGCCAGCAGGTTCGGGGGCCTGAACACTGAAGCTTTCTTT.